This is a list of T cell receptor beta chains from one sample in a study of cytomegalovirus exposure and HLA in healthy donors. The assay was immunoSEQ multiplex PCR, and TCRdb's table has in-frame clones only and misses some. The sample lists roughly 140,000 clones; around 80% were seen once. What was sequenced was PBMCs. The receptors were gathered from a boy aged 2 to 10 in good health and CMV-seronegative. Each CDR3 is given with its conserved first and last residue. D genes are given only for firm matches. Size values are once, few and many counts, or a class for expanded clones, and some rows have none.

d_gene	v_gene	abundance	j_gene	CDR3nt	CDR3aa
TRBD2	TRBV5-6	-	TRBJ2-2	TGTGCCAGCAGCTTGGACGCACTAGCGGCCACCGGGGAGCTGTTTTTT	CASSLDALAATGELFF
TRBD1	TRBV5-1	-	TRBJ2-7	TGCGCCAGCAGGAAACAGGGGGCTTGGACTCATTGCGAGCAGTACTTC	CASRKQGAWTHCEQYF
TRBD1	TRBV2	-	TRBJ2-7	TGTGCCAGCAGTGCGAAAGGGACAGCCAGCTCCTACGAGCAGTACTTC	CASSAKGTASSYEQYF
-	TRBV20-1	-	TRBJ1-1	TGCAGTGCTAGAGAGGGGACAGAAGCTTTCTTT	CSAREGTEAFF
TRBD1	TRBV27	once	TRBJ1-1	TGTGCCAGCAGTTTATATCCTAGGGGGCTCAGCACTGAAGCTTTCTTT	CASSLYPRGLSTEAFF
-	TRBV27	-	TRBJ1-1	TGTGCCAGCCAGGGGTTAAGGACTGAAGCTTTCTTT	CASQGLRTEAFF
-	TRBV10-1	-	TRBJ1-5	TGCGCCAGCAGTCAGGGATTGAATCAGCCCCAGCATTTT	CASSQGLNQPQHF
TRBD2	TRBV5-6	-	TRBJ2-7	TGTGCCAGCAGCTTCCCTAGCGGGCACTACGAGCAGTACTTC	CASSFPSGHYEQYF
TRBD2	TRBV7-9	-	TRBJ2-5	TGTGCCAGCAGCCGTTTAGCGGGGGAACAAGAGACCCAGTACTTC	CASSRLAGEQETQYF
-	TRBV7-6	-	TRBJ2-2	TGTGCCAGCAGCTTAGCACGGAGGGAAGGGGAGCTGTTTTTT	CASSLARREGELFF
TRBD1	TRBV9	-	TRBJ1-2	TGTGCCAGCAGCCCCTCGAGCCTCGGACAGGGGGCGTTCCTTTATGGCTACACCTTC	CASSPSSLGQGAFLYGYTF
-	TRBV5-6	-	TRBJ1-1	TGTGCCAGCAGTCCCGTTAGGCGGACTGAAGCTTTCTTT	CASSPVRRTEAFF
TRBD2	TRBV14	-	TRBJ2-2	TGTGCCAGCAGCCTACTAGCGGGAGGGATAAACACCGGGGAGCTGTTTTTT	CASSLLAGGINTGELFF
TRBD2	TRBV7-2	-	TRBJ2-7	TGTGCCAGCAGCGTCAGGGTAGCGGGCGAGCAGTACTTC	CASSVRVAGEQYF
TRBD2	TRBV7-9	-	TRBJ2-3	TGTGCCAGCAGCCCCCCCGGGACTAGCGGCTCAGATACGCAGTATTTT	CASSPPGTSGSDTQYF